This is a list of T cell receptor beta chains from one sample in a study of patients and donors after allogeneic stem cell transplantation. Each CDR3 protein gets one entry after TCRdb re-called the RT-PCR reads with MiXCR. The top ten hold 76% of the sample, which has approximately 4,300 distinct CDR3 sequences, about 17% seen once. The sequenced sample consisted of blood, either unsorted or a sorted T cell fraction (not recorded which). The receptors come from a human donor who was either an allogeneic HSCT recipient or a stem cell or donor lymphocyte infusion donor (not recorded which). It is not recorded whose cells these are; they may come from a transplant donor. Both conserved end residues are part of each CDR3. D genes are given only for firm matches. Rows may omit the clone size; those that give it use once, few, many or a size class.

TRBV20-1	TRBJ2-2	few	.	CSARDLLGANTGELFF	TGCAGTGCTAGAGATCTTTTGGGAGCAAACACCGGGGAGCTGTTTTTT
TRBV5-1	TRBJ1-6	medium-sized	.	CASSLAEISSYNSPLHF	TGCGCCAGCAGCTTGGCTGAGATAAGCTCCTATAATTCACCCCTCCACTTT
TRBV29-1	TRBJ2-7	many	TRBD1	CSVTGDYEQYF	TGCAGCGTTACAGGGGACTACGAGCAGTACTTC
TRBV5-1	TRBJ1-2	many	TRBD1	CASSLRQGDRYGYTF	TGCGCCAGCAGCCTTCGACAGGGGGACCGCTATGGCTACACCTTC
TRBV20-1	TRBJ2-3	medium-sized	.	CSASIGTDTQYF	TGCAGTGCGAGCATAGGTACAGATACGCAGTATTTT
TRBV20-1	TRBJ2-1	few	TRBD2	CSARGAGVGNEQFF	TGCAGTGCTAGAGGGGCGGGAGTCGGCAATGAGCAGTTCTTC
TRBV5-1	TRBJ2-5	.	.	CASSLPGTYQETQYF	TGCGCCAGCAGCTTACCCGGGACATACCAAGAGACCCAGTACTTC
TRBV6-5	TRBJ2-7	.	.	CASSSPGQEQYF	TGTGCCAGCAGTTCGCCGGGTCAGGAGCAGTACTTC
TRBV20-1	TRBJ1-3	many	.	CSARDTGRTGNTIYF	TGCAGTGCTAGAGACACGGGCCGGACTGGAAACACCATATATTTT
TRBV5-1	TRBJ2-7	many	.	CASSRELNYEQYF	TGCGCCAGCAGCCGGGAACTGAACTACGAGCAGTACTTC
TRBV27	TRBJ1-2	.	.	CASSLRGSGGYTF	TGTGCCAGCAGTTTAAGGGGTAGCGGTGGCTACACCTTC
TRBV12-3/TRBV12-4	TRBJ1-2	.	.	CASSFRQDYGYTF	TGTGCCAGCAGTTTTCGGCAGGACTATGGCTACACCTTC
TRBV7-7	TRBJ1-2	.	.	CASSHSGKGDYGYTF	TGTGCCAGCAGCCATTCAGGGAAGGGGGATTATGGCTACACCTTC
TRBV27	TRBJ1-6	many	.	CASSLANSPLHF	TGTGCCAGCAGTTTGGCGAATTCACCCCTCCACTTT
TRBV7-2	TRBJ2-1	few	.	CASSLGPWNEQFF	TGTGCCAGCAGCTTAGGACCATGGAATGAGCAGTTCTTC
TRBV7-8	TRBJ2-2	few	TRBD1	CASSLGTGIGELFF	TGTGCCAGCAGCTTAGGGACAGGGATCGGGGAGCTGTTTTTT
TRBV5-6	TRBJ1-1	few	TRBD1	CASSWTGRVSEAFF	TGTGCCAGCAGCTGGACAGGGAGGGTTTCTGAAGCTTTCTTT
TRBV20-1	TRBJ1-3	.	TRBD1	CSARLDRDRNTIYF	TGCAGTGCTAGACTCGACAGGGACAGAAACACCATATATTTT
TRBV9	TRBJ1-3	many	.	CASRKDRGNTIYF	TGTGCCAGCAGAAAAGACCGTGGAAACACCATATATTTT
TRBV7-9	TRBJ2-2	many	.	CASSLLGSTGELFF	TGTGCCAGCAGCTTACTGGGGAGCACCGGGGAGCTGTTTTTT
TRBV6-5	TRBJ2-1	.	.	CASRTRLANYNEQFF	TGTGCCAGCAGGACCAGGCTGGCGAACTACAATGAGCAGTTCTTC
TRBV7-9	TRBJ1-2	.	.	CASSWDHRGTF	TGTGCCAGCAGCTGGGACCACAGAGGCACCTTC
TRBV2	TRBJ2-2	.	.	CANGRTGELFF	TGTGCCAACGGGAGAACCGGGGAGCTGTTTTTT
TRBV28	TRBJ1-5	medium-sized	.	CASSLGDLRNQPQHF	TGTGCCAGCAGTTTGGGGGATTTGCGCAATCAGCCCCAGCATTTT
TRBV10-3	TRBJ1-5	.	.	CAISKTGTLGDQPQHF	TGTGCCATCAGTAAAACCGGGACCCTGGGAGATCAGCCCCAGCATTTT
TRBV5-1	TRBJ1-1	few	TRBD1	CASSLVSGGKAFF	TGCGCCAGCAGCTTGGTGTCAGGGGGAAAAGCTTTCTTT
TRBV7-9	TRBJ2-3	.	.	CASSLAGAADTQYF	TGTGCCAGCAGCTTAGCAGGGGCTGCGGATACGCAGTATTTT